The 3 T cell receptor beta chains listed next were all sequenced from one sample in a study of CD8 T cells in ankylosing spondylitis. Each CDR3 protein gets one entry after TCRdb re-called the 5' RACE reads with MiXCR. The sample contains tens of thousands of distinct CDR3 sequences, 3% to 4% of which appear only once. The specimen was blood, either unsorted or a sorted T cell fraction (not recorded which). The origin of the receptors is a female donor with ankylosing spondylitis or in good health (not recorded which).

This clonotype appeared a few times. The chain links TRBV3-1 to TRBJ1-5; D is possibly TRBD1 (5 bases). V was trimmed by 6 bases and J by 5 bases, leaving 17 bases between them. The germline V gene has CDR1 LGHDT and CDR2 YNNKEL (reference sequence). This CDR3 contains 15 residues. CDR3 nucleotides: TGTGCCAGCAGTTCGACGGGGTCAGGGCATCAGCCCCAGCATTTT. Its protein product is CASSSTGSGHQPQHF. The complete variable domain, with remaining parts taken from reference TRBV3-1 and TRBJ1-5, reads DTAVSQTPKYLVTQMGNDKSIKCEQNLGHDTMYWYKQDSKKFLKIMFSYNNKELIINETVPNRFSPKSPDKAHLNLHINSLELGDSAVYFCASSSTGSGHQPQHFGDGTRLSIL.

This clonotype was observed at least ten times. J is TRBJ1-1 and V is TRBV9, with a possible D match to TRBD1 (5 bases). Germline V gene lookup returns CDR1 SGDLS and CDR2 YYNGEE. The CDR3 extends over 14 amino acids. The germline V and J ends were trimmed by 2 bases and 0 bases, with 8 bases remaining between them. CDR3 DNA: TGTGCCAGCAGCGTTACAGGAATGAACACTGAAGCTTTCTTT. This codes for CASSVTGMNTEAFF.

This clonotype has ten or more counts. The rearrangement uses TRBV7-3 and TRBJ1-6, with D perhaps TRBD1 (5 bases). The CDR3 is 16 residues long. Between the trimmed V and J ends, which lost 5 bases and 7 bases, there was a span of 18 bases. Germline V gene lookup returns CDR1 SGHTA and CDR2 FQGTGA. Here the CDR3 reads CASSPPPRQKNSPLHF. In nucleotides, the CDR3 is TGTGCCAGCAGCCCCCCGCCCCGACAGAAAAATTCACCCCTCCACTTT.